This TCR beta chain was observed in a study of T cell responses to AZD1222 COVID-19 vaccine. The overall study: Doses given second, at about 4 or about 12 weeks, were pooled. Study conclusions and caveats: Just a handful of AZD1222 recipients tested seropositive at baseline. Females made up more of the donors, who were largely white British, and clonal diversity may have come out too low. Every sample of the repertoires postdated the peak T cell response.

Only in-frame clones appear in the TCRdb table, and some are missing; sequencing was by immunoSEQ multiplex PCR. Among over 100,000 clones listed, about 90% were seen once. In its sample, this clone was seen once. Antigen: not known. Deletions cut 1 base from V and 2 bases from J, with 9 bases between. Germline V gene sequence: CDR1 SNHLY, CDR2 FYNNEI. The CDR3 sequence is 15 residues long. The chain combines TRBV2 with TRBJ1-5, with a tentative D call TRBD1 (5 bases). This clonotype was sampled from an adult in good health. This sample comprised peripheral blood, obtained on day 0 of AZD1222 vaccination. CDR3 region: CASSEGGVGNQPQHF. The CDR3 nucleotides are TGTGCCAGCAGTGAAGGGGGGGTTGGCAATCAGCCCCAGCATTTT.